This entry lists 28 T cell receptor beta chains sequenced from one sample in a study of T cell responses to AZD1222 COVID-19 vaccine. Produced via immunoSEQ multiplex PCR; TCRdb's table is partial and in-frame only. The table has around 86,000 clones, around 90% seen once. The material was peripheral blood, obtained on day 0 of AZD1222 vaccination. These receptor sequences come from an adult in good health.

This clone was recorded only once. This sequence joins TRBV4-3 and TRBJ2-2; either TRBD1 or TRBD2 may fit D (6 bases each). Looked up from germline, CDR1 is LGHNA and CDR2 is YSLEER. The V gene lost 6 bases and the J gene lost 3 bases, with 14 bases spanning the gap. This CDR3 contains 15 residues. This CDR3 reads CASSRGGIDTGELFF. The CDR3 DNA reads TGCGCCAGCAGTCGAGGGGGGATCGACACCGGGGAGCTGTTTTTT.

This clone was seen once. The chain combines TRBV7-3 with TRBJ1-1; TRBD1 is a possible D gene (6 bases). Trimming left V 5 bases short and J 3 bases short, with 13 bases between. The CDR3 covers 14 residues. CDR1 is SGHTA and CDR2 is FQGTGA in the germline V gene. This CDR3 reads CASSPTGDDTEAFF. In nucleotides, the CDR3 is TGTGCCAGCAGCCCGACAGGTGACGACACTGAAGCTTTCTTT.

The V and J genes are TRBV29-1 and TRBJ2-5; D is perhaps TRBD2 (6 bases). The CDR3 consists of 12 residues. The germline gives CDR1 SQVTM, CDR2 ANQGSEA. The CDR3 region has the DNA TGCTCCTGTAGGTCGGGGAGGGAGACCCAGTACTTC. Amino acid sequence: CSCRSGRETQYF.

This clone was observed a single time. The CDR3 spells CASSRGGTNQPQHF. The CDR3 coding sequence is TGTGCCAGCAGCCGGGGGGGGACCAATCAGCCCCAGCATTTT. The chain joins TRBV7-2 to TRBJ1-5; a possible D gene is TRBD1 (5 bases). This CDR3 has 14 amino acids. Germline CDR1 SGHTA, CDR2 FQGNSA. The ends were cut back, 5 bases at V and 3 bases at J, with 11 bases in the middle.

The rearrangement joins TRBV5-5 to TRBJ1-5; the match to TRBD1 covers 12 bases. CDR3 length: 16 residues. V was pared by 0 bases and J by 8 bases, with 6 bases of the junction left unmatched. The germline V gene encodes CDR1 SGHKS and CDR2 YYEKEE (reference sequence). The CDR3 sequence: CASSLAGQGAWEPQHF. In nucleotides, the CDR3 is TGTGCCAGCAGCTTGGCGGGACAGGGGGCTTGGGAGCCCCAGCATTTT. Full variable domain (remainder filled in from reference TRBV5-5 and TRBJ1-5): DAGVTQSPTHLIKTRGQQVTLRCSPISGHKSVSWYQQVLGQGPQFIFQYYEKEERGRGNFPDRFSARQFPNYSSELNVNALLLGDSALYLCASSLAGQGAWEPQHFGDGTRLSIL.

This rearrangement joins TRBV28 to TRBJ1-6, with 9 bases matching TRBD1. In germline, CDR1 is MDHEN, CDR2 SYDVKM. The V segment lost 5 bases and the J segment 7 bases; nucleotides outside the gene matches: 0. The CDR3 contains 13 residues. CDR3 DNA sequence: TGTGCCAGCAGTGACAGGGGGAATTCACCCCTCCACTTT. Encoded protein: CASSDRGNSPLHF.

This sequence joins TRBV11-3 and TRBJ2-2; the match to TRBD1 covers 12 bases. CDR1 and CDR2 from the germline V gene are SGHNT and YENEEA. This CDR3 is built from 19 residues. V gave up 4 bases and J gave up 4 bases; unmatched junction bases: 13. Written as DNA, the CDR3 is TGTGCCAGCAGCTACACCCTCCGGGACAGGGGGCAGGGCACCGGGGAGCTGTTTTTT. Translated: CASSYTLRDRGQGTGELFF.

This chain links TRBV19 with TRBJ2-2; TRBD2 is a possible D gene (6 bases). The ends were cut back, 7 bases at V and 4 bases at J, with 19 bases in the middle. Per germline, CDR1 LNHDA and CDR2 SQIVND (reference sequence). The CDR3 totals 16 residues. CDR3 amino acids: CASTSGVGEVTGELFF. The CDR3 nucleotides read TGTGCCAGTACCTCCGGGGTGGGGGAGGTCACCGGGGAGCTGTTTTTT.

J is TRBJ1-4 and V is TRBV18, with TRBD1 as a possible D gene (5 bases). There are 13 residues in the CDR3. Germline CDR1 and CDR2: KGHSH and LQKENI. The V and J ends lost 9 bases and 5 bases respectively, with 13 bases between them. The CDR3 coding sequence is TGTGCCAGTGGGGGTGGATCAAATGAAAAACTGTTTTTT. Protein: CASGGGSNEKLFF.

The CDR3 DNA is TGTGCCAGCAGCTTGACAGGGGGCGGGGGTCAGCCCCAGCATTTT. Its translation is CASSLTGGGGQPQHF. This chain uses TRBV2 with TRBJ1-5, with 10 nucleotides matching TRBD1. The CDR3 extends over 15 amino acids. V was pared by 6 bases and J by 6 bases, with 8 bases of the junction left unmatched. Germline V CDR1 and CDR2: SNHLY, FYNNEI.

The gene calls are TRBV27 and TRBJ1-5, with a weak D call TRBD1 (6 bases). Trimming shortened V by 6 bases and J by 1 base, and 13 bases separated the two germline ends. Germline lookup yields CDR1 MNHEY and CDR2 SMNVEV (reference sequence). The CDR3 has 15 residues. The CDR3 spells CASSQGPGSNQPQHF. The CDR3, as DNA: TGTGCCAGCAGCCAGGGGCCCGGGAGCAATCAGCCCCAGCATTTT.

The J gene is TRBJ1-6, the V gene TRBV4-3; D call uncertain. The V gene lost 4 bases and the J gene lost 2 bases, with 9 bases spanning the gap. CDR1 is LGHNA, CDR2 YSLEER, per germline. This CDR3 comprises 15 residues. CDR3 nucleotides: TGCGCCAGCAGCCCACAGTTCCCCTATAATTCACCCCTCCACTTT. It translates to CASSPQFPYNSPLHF.

This clone was counted a single time. The chain is built from TRBV7-3 and TRBJ1-6, with D perhaps matching TRBD1 (5 bases). The CDR3 runs to 14 residues. Per germline, CDR1 SGHTA and CDR2 FQGTGA. Trimming removed 2 bases at V and 11 bases at J, with 13 bases between. The DNA of the CDR3 is TGTGCCAGCAGCTTAGGGCACGGGGGAGCACCCCTCCACTTT. Its protein product is CASSLGHGGAPLHF. Combining the CDR3 with reference TRBV7-3 and TRBJ1-6 gives the whole variable domain GAGVSQTPSNKVTEKGKYVELRCDPISGHTALYWYRQSLGQGPEFLIYFQGTGAADDSGLPNDRFFAVRPEGSVSTLKIQRTERGDSAVYLCASSLGHGGAPLHFGNGTRLTVT.

The chain links TRBV27 to TRBJ1-1; tentatively, D is TRBD1 (6 bases). Germline assignment: CDR1 MNHEY and CDR2 SMNVEV (reference sequence). The CDR3 is 15 amino acids. Deletions cut 4 bases from V and 7 bases from J, with 19 bases between. CDR3 sequence reads: CASSSPSGASDEAFF. The CDR3 DNA is TGTGCCAGCAGTTCTCCCTCGGGGGCGTCGGATGAAGCTTTCTTT.

The CDR3 sequence is CASSLTGEETQYF. The CDR3 bases are TGCGCCAGCAGCCTTACAGGGGAAGAGACCCAGTACTTC. The V gene is TRBV5-1, the J gene TRBJ2-5; 7 nucleotides match TRBD1. The CDR3 loop spans 13 amino acids. V lost 4 bases and J lost 3; bases outside the gene matches: 3. Germline CDR1 is SGHRS and CDR2 is YFSETQ.

Written as DNA, the CDR3 is TGCGCCAGCAGCCAAGGCTCCCCGGGACAGGGATATCAGCCCCAGCATTTT. It encodes CASSQGSPGQGYQPQHF. The gene calls are TRBV4-3 and TRBJ1-5, with 9 bases matching TRBD1. Losses at the gene ends were 1 base for V and 5 bases for J; bases not matched to a gene: 9. This CDR3 region has 17 residues. Looked up from germline, CDR1 is LGHNA and CDR2 is YSLEER.

CDR3 DNA sequence: TGTGCCGACAAGGAGGGGGCGCAAACGGGTACGCAGTATTTT. It encodes CADKEGAQTGTQYF. The J gene is TRBJ2-3, the V gene TRBV2, with D maybe TRBD1 (7 bases). Germline CDR1 SNHLY, CDR2 FYNNEI. CDR3 size: 14 residues. V lost 11 bases to trimming and J lost 8 bases, with 23 bases between them.

The J gene is TRBJ1-3, the V gene TRBV28; D unclear. The CDR3 is made up of 14 amino acids. CDR1 is MDHEN and CDR2 is SYDVKM in the germline V gene. V was cut by 5 bases and J by 0 bases, with 8 bases left in between. This CDR3 reads CASSVAGSGNTIYF. The CDR3 coding sequence is TGTGCCAGCAGTGTCGCGGGCTCTGGAAACACCATATATTTT.

This clone was seen only a few times. The V gene is TRBV30, the J gene TRBJ2-7; the D is unclear. CDR1 is GTSNPN, CDR2 SVGIG, per germline (reference sequence). The CDR3 runs 11 residues. Trimming stripped 2 bases from V and 5 bases from J, with 7 bases between. The CDR3 bases are TGTGCCTGGAGTCCCAAGCACGAGCAGTACTTC. Its protein is CAWSPKHEQYF.

The chain links TRBV5-1 to TRBJ2-5, with 8 bases identical to TRBD2. CDR3 size: 16 residues. CDR1 is SGHRS and CDR2 is YFSETQ in the germline V gene. The J segment lost 3 bases and the V segment lost 0 bases, leaving 7 bases of the junction unmatched. The CDR3 DNA reads TGCGCCAGCAGCTTGGCCGGCGGGGGGCCGGAAGAGACCCAGTACTTC. Translated, it gives CASSLAGGGPEETQYF.

This clone was seen a few times. The chain combines TRBV6-1 with TRBJ2-5; 10 bases align to TRBD2. CDR3 length equals 15 residues. J was trimmed by 2 bases and V by 0 bases; bases with no gene match: 0. The germline V gene encodes CDR1 MNHNS and CDR2 SASEGT. CDR3 sequence (DNA): TGTGCCAGCAGTGAAGCTAGCGGGGGGCAAGAGACCCAGTACTTC. Amino acids: CASSEASGGQETQYF.

The CDR3, as DNA: TGTGCCAGCCCAACGCAATGGGGCACAGATACGCAGTATTTT. Translated, it gives CASPTQWGTDTQYF. The J gene is TRBJ2-3, the V gene TRBV2, with no clear D. CDR1 SNHLY and CDR2 FYNNEI come from the germline V gene. The ends were cut back, 8 bases at V and 1 base at J, with 13 bases in the middle. CDR3 length: 14 residues.

This clone was picked up one time. V and J are TRBV6-5 and TRBJ2-5; no reliable D call. From germline, CDR1 is MNHEY and CDR2 SVGAGI. V was trimmed by 4 bases and J by 6 bases, leaving 9 bases between them. This CDR3 comprises 12 residues. CDR3 bases: TGTGCCAGCAGTTCGCAAGGACAGACCCAGTACTTC. Its translation is CASSSQGQTQYF.

The chain carries TRBV29-1 and TRBJ2-1, with 12 positions matching TRBD2. Germline V gene data show CDR1 as SQVTM and CDR2 as ANQGSEA. The ends lost 7 bases at V and 4 bases at J; junction bases unmatched: 2. The CDR3 extends over 13 amino acids. The CDR3 nucleotides read TGCAGCGGGACTAGCGGGGTTTACAATGAGCAGTTCTTC. The encoded protein is CSGTSGVYNEQFF.

V usage is TRBV5-1 and J usage is TRBJ1-5; D perhaps matches TRBD1 (5 bases). V was pared by 0 bases and J by 3 bases, with 10 bases between. Germline CDR1 reads SGHRS; CDR2 reads YFSETQ. This CDR3 is 15 amino acids long. CDR3 DNA sequence: TGCGCCAGCAGCTTGGGTGACAGCTACAATCAGCCCCAGCATTTT. This sequence encodes CASSLGDSYNQPQHF.

V and J are TRBV9 and TRBJ1-4; D not resolved. The CDR3 totals 16 residues. Deletions cut 2 bases from V and 0 bases from J, with 11 bases between. Germline V lookup: CDR1 SGDLS, CDR2 YYNGEE. The CDR3, as DNA: TGTGCCAGCAGCGTGAGGTCCGGTGCAACTAATGAAAAACTGTTTTTT. Its protein product is CASSVRSGATNEKLFF. Filled out from reference TRBV9 and TRBJ1-4, the complete variable domain reads DSGVTQTPKHLITATGQRVTLRCSPRSGDLSVYWYQQSLDQGLQFLIQYYNGEERAKGNILERFSAQQFPDLHSELNLSSLELGDSALYFCASSVRSGATNEKLFFGSGTQLSVL.

The chain combines TRBV2 with TRBJ1-6; possible D gene TRBD1, 5 bases. The germline V gene has CDR1 SNHLY and CDR2 FYNNEI. CDR3 size: 12 residues. V lost 11 bases to trimming and J lost 7 bases, with 12 bases between them. DNA of the CDR3: TGTGCCGGACGGGACTGGAATTCACCCCTCCACTTT. The encoded protein is CAGRDWNSPLHF.

V and J are TRBV7-9 and TRBJ2-2; a weak D match, TRBD1 (5 bases). The length of the CDR3 is 13 residues. The V end was cut by 7 bases, the J end by 6 bases, with 12 bases between. Germline-derived CDR1 and CDR2 are SEHNR and FQNEAQ (reference sequence). DNA of the CDR3: TGTGCCAGCATCAATATGGGGCCCGGGGAGCTGTTTTTT. The encoded protein is CASINMGPGELFF.